This T cell receptor beta chain was documented in a study of cytomegalovirus exposure and HLA in healthy donors. There are 14 residues in the CDR3. Germline values: CDR1 LNHDA, CDR2 SQIVND (reference sequence). Unmatched junction bases numbered 8, after V lost 4 bases and J lost 5 bases. Profiled with immunoSEQ multiplex PCR; TCRdb holds only in-frame clones, not every one. Counted here are about 240,000 clones, approximately 83% occurring once; the ten biggest clones make up around 1.3%. This chain uses TRBV19 with TRBJ2-7; TRBD1 aligns across 7 bases. Sequencing input: PBMCs. The receptor was derived from a woman in her twenties or thirties in good health and CMV-seropositive. CDR3 in amino acids: CASSNPRQGHEQYF. The CDR3 bases are TGTGCCAGTAGTAACCCACGACAGGGCCACGAGCAGTACTTC.